Here is one TCR beta chain with its context. This entry is derived from a study of T-cell memory formation after mild COVID-19. TCRdb reprocessed the 5' RACE reads via MiXCR and lists one record per CDR3 protein. The top ten hold 7.5% to 9.5% of the sample, which has fewer than 700,000 distinct CDR3 sequences, about 20% seen once. V shed 5 bases and J 2 bases; nucleotides not matched to a gene: 8. CDR3 size: 15 residues. The germline gives CDR1 SGHVS, CDR2 FQNEAQ. The chain joins TRBV7-8 to TRBJ2-5; 7 bases fit TRBD2. Sequencing was carried out using PBMCs or a T cell subset sorted from them (not recorded which). This sequence was found in an adult woman who had mild COVID-19 (a few samples of this study predate the infection). Cell type and time point are not known. The chain's CDR3 is CASSPYGGDQETQYF. CDR3 DNA: TGTGCCAGCAGCCCCTATGGGGGGGATCAAGAGACCCAGTACTTC.